The next 20 T cell receptor beta chains were all read from a single sample in a study of shared clonotypes between healthy human individuals. TCRdb's table, derived via immunoSEQ multiplex PCR, lists solely in-frame clones and lacks some. Among 2,500,000 or so clones listed, roughly 92% were seen once. Sequences were obtained from naive CD4+ T cells from PBMCs. Subset denoted: CD45RA+ positively selected. The receptors were gathered from a young man in good health. Some clones in this sample may be carry-over from other donors' samples.

This sequence joins TRBV5-4 and TRBJ2-1, with 7 bases aligning to TRBD2. Germline V lookup: CDR1 SGHNT, CDR2 YYREEE (reference sequence). V gave up 2 bases and J gave up 8 bases; unmatched junction bases: 10. CDR3 length equals 15 residues. The CDR3 protein is CASSLLAKIPDEQFF. The DNA of the CDR3 is TGTGCCAGCAGCTTACTAGCGAAAATTCCGGATGAGCAGTTCTTC.

This chain uses TRBV2 with TRBJ2-1; TRBD2 is a possible D gene (5 bases). Germline V CDR1 and CDR2: SNHLY, FYNNEI. V lost 6 bases, J lost 0 bases, and 12 bases lay in between. The CDR3 covers 15 residues. The CDR3 is CASRERELSYNEQFF. The CDR3 DNA sequence: TGTGCCAGCAGGGAACGGGAACTCTCCTACAATGAGCAGTTCTTC.

The table lists this clone with a count of one. CDR3 region: CASSQWPSGYSYEQYF. CDR3 nucleotide sequence: TGCGCCAGCAGCCAATGGCCTAGCGGCTACTCCTACGAGCAGTACTTC. The chain recombines TRBV4-1 with TRBJ2-7; the match to TRBD2 covers 7 bases. The CDR3 spans 16 residues. From germline, CDR1 is MGHRA and CDR2 YSYEKL. J gave up 0 bases and V 2 bases, and 7 bases lay outside the gene matches.

The chain links TRBV20-1 to TRBJ2-5; D is uncertain. Germline V gene data show CDR1 as DFQATT and CDR2 as SNEGSKA (reference sequence). Trimming shortened V by 3 bases and J by 9 bases, and 8 bases separated the two germline ends. This CDR3 has 10 residues. The CDR3 region has the DNA TGCAGTGCTAGTCGAGTAGCCCAGTACTTC. The encoded protein is CSASRVAQYF.

The chain couples TRBV4-2 to TRBJ2-5, with 8 bases matching TRBD2. V trimming: 1 base; J trimming: 0 bases; junction bases outside the gene matches: 7. The germline V gene encodes CDR1 LGHNA and CDR2 YNFKEQ. There are 17 residues in the CDR3. The CDR3 region is CASSQGRVSGNQETQYF. CDR3 DNA: TGTGCCAGCAGCCAAGGTCGTGTTAGCGGGAACCAAGAGACCCAGTACTTC.

The chain joins TRBV28 to TRBJ2-3; tentative D call: TRBD2 (5 bases). Germline-derived CDR1 and CDR2 are MDHEN and SYDVKM. The CDR3 totals 17 residues. V was shortened by 5 bases and J by 1 base, with 19 bases between the two germline ends. The CDR3 DNA sequence: TGTGCCAGCAGTACTGATCCGCCCCTGGGAGGCACAGATACGCAGTATTTT. Residues: CASSTDPPLGGTDTQYF.

The CDR3 spells CASTPGTGNGYTF. CDR3 bases: TGCGCCAGCACCCCCGGGACAGGGAATGGCTACACCTTC. This chain joins TRBV10-2 and TRBJ1-2; 9 bases are shared with TRBD1. Per germline, CDR1 WSHSY and CDR2 SAAADI. V lost 7 bases to trimming and J lost 6 bases; unmatched junction nucleotides: 6. The CDR3 runs 13 residues.

V and J are TRBV28 and TRBJ1-1; D remains ambiguous. The CDR3 has 12 amino acids. V gave up 6 bases and J gave up 7 bases, with 12 bases separating them. The germline CDR1 and CDR2 sequences are MDHEN and SYDVKM. Written as DNA, the CDR3 is TGTGCCAGCAGCCTCAGAGGGATTGAAGCTTTCTTT. Encoded protein: CASSLRGIEAFF.

Only one count was recorded for this clone. The sample carries other DNA sequences with the same CDR3. The CDR3 region is CASSLAGGDYGYTF. For the CDR3, the DNA is TGTGCCAGCAGTTTGGCGGGGGGCGACTATGGCTACACCTTC. This rearrangement joins TRBV28 to TRBJ1-2; possibly TRBD1 for D (6 bases). Germline loops: CDR1 MDHEN, CDR2 SYDVKM. The germline V and J ends were trimmed by 3 bases and 3 bases, with 11 bases remaining between them. CDR3 size: 14 residues.

J is TRBJ1-1 and V is TRBV28, with D uncertain. CDR1 and CDR2 (germline): MDHEN, SYDVKM. V lost 5 bases and J lost 7, with 11 bases in between. The CDR3 has 12 residues. CDR3 protein: CASSPRDLEAFF. DNA for the CDR3: TGTGCCAGCAGTCCCCGGGATCTTGAAGCTTTCTTT.

This chain links TRBV7-2 with TRBJ1-2; no clear D gene. This CDR3 contains 14 residues. The germline CDR1 and CDR2 sequences are SGHTA and FQGNSA. V shed 3 bases and J shed 4 bases, with 12 bases lying between them. The CDR3 sequence: CASSLNWIGYGYTF. The CDR3 nucleotides read TGTGCCAGCAGCTTGAATTGGATTGGCTATGGCTACACCTTC.

The chain is built from TRBV5-4 and TRBJ1-6; 10 bases are shared with TRBD1. CDR3 length: 15 amino acids. The J segment lost 12 bases and the V segment lost 3 bases, leaving 9 bases of the junction unmatched. Germline-derived CDR1 and CDR2 are SGHNT and YYREEE (reference sequence). DNA for the CDR3: TGTGCCAGCAGCTCGCCGGGACAGGGGATCGAACCCCTCCACTTT. It encodes CASSSPGQGIEPLHF.

The chain links TRBV6-1 to TRBJ2-3; TRBD2 might be the D (7 bases). The CDR3 runs 15 residues. V lost 9 bases and J lost 6, with 22 bases in between. CDR1 MNHNS and CDR2 SASEGT come from the germline V gene. CDR3 coding DNA: TGTGCCAGAGAGCCGGGGGGAGGGGGGCTGGATACGCAGTATTTT. This sequence encodes CAREPGGGGLDTQYF.

This chain uses TRBV9 with TRBJ2-7; 9 nucleotides match TRBD1. Looked up from germline, CDR1 is SGDLS and CDR2 is YYNGEE. There are 15 residues in the CDR3. Trimming took 3 bases from V and 5 from J; bases not matched to a gene: 9. The DNA for the CDR3 is TGTGCCAGCAGCGCGAACCGGGACAGGGTTAACGAGCAGTACTTC. It encodes CASSANRDRVNEQYF.

The chain employs TRBV14 and TRBJ2-1; 9 bases match TRBD1. This CDR3 contains 17 residues. Trimming cost V 6 bases and J 15 bases; bases outside gene matches: 24. The germline V gene has CDR1 SGHDN and CDR2 FVKESK. CDR3: CASSRTGTGFRASTGFF. CDR3 in DNA: TGTGCCAGCAGTCGAACCGGGACAGGGTTTAGAGCTTCCACCGGGTTCTTC.

The chain carries TRBV5-6 and TRBJ2-3; 8 bases fit TRBD1. Germline CDR1 is SGHDT and CDR2 is YYEEEE. This CDR3 comprises 12 residues. The V gene end was trimmed by 0 bases and the J gene end by 12 bases; junction bases not matched to a gene: 3. The CDR3 coding sequence is TGTGCCAGCAGCTTGGGACAGGGGTTTCAGTATTTT. This translates into CASSLGQGFQYF.

The gene calls are TRBV10-3 and TRBJ1-4; D is possibly TRBD1 (5 bases). Trimming removed 6 bases from V and 3 bases from J, with 11 bases in between. Germline V CDR1 and CDR2: ENHRY, SYGVKD. The length of the CDR3 is 14 residues. CDR3 coding DNA: TGTGCCATCAGCGCGGACACGGCTAATGAAAAACTGTTTTTT. Amino acids: CAISADTANEKLFF.

The chain has TRBV5-4 and TRBJ2-3, with unresolved D. V lost 4 bases, J lost 2 bases, and 8 bases lay in between. Germline loops: CDR1 SGHNT, CDR2 YYREEE (reference sequence). The CDR3 is 13 amino acids. The CDR3, as DNA: TGTGCCAGCAGCACCAAGATCACAGATACGCAGTATTTT. It encodes CASSTKITDTQYF.

The genes are TRBV6-5 and TRBJ1-1; unclear D gene. The ends were cut back, 6 bases at V and 1 base at J, with 12 bases in the middle. CDR1 and CDR2 from the germline V gene are MNHEY and SVGAGI. There are 14 residues in the CDR3. The CDR3: CASRPPRGNTEAFF. CDR3 DNA: TGTGCCAGCAGACCCCCGAGAGGGAACACTGAAGCTTTCTTT.

The V and J genes are TRBV6-5 and TRBJ1-1; D possibly corresponds to TRBD1 (6 bases). With 10 bases removed from V and 1 base from J, the gap between germline ends came to 16 bases. The V gene's germline CDR1 is MNHEY and CDR2 SVGAGI. The CDR3 loop spans 14 amino acids. Here the CDR3 DNA reads TGTGCCACCTACAACAGGGTTGGGAACACTGAAGCTTTCTTT. It specifies CATYNRVGNTEAFF.